The clone carrying this T cell receptor beta chain was counted a few times. Its matching antigen is unknown. The sample is drawn from a study of identical twins. Study-wide points: Diverse VJ usage suggested most zero-insertion clonotypes were not invariant T cells. The models gave estimates that fell short of the out-of-frame TCR alpha sharing seen in monozygotic twins.

The CDR3 contains 14 residues. The germline V gene encodes CDR1 MDHEN and CDR2 SYDVKM. Trimming cost V 7 bases and J 2 bases; bases outside gene matches: 8. cDNA molecules carried unique molecular identifiers, and template switching added a universal primer site. One entry per CDR3 protein, called by TCRdb with MiXCR from the 5' RACE reads. Of some 330,000 distinct CDR3 sequences in the sample, approximately 10% were seen once. This receptor was taken from a woman between 45 and 65 years old in good health. The sequenced sample consisted of naive T cells sorted from blood. V and J are TRBV28 and TRBJ2-7; TRBD1 agrees at 7 bases. CDR3 sequence: CASKAQGDTYEQYF. The CDR3 DNA reads TGTGCCAGCAAGGCGCAGGGGGATACCTACGAGCAGTACTTC.